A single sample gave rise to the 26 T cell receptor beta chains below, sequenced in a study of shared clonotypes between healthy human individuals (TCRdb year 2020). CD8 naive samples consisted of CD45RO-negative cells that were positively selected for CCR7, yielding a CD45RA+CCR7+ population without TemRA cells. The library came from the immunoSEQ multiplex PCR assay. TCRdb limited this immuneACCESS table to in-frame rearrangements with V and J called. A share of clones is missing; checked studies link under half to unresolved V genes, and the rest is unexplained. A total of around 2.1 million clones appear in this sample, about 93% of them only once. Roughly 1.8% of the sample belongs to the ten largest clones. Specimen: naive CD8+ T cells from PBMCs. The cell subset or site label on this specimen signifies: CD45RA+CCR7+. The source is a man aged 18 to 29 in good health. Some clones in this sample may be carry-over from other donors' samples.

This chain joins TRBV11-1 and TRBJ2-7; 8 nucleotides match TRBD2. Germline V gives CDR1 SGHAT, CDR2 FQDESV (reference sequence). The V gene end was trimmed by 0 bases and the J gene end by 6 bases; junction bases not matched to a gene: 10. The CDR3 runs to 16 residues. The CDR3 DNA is TGTGCCAGCAGCTTAGCGCTTCAAGCGGGGGCTCCCGAGCAGTACTTC. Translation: CASSLALQAGAPEQYF. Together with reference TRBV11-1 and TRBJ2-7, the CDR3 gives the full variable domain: EAEVAQSPRYKITEKSQAVAFWCDPISGHATLYWYRQILGQGPELLVQFQDESVVDDSQLPKDRFSAERLKGVDSTLKIQPAELGDSAMYLCASSLALQAGAPEQYFGPGTRLTVT.

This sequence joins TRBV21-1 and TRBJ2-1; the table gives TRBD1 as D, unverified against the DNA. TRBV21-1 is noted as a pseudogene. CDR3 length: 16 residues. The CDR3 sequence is CASSAHRERPYNEQFF. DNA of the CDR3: TGTGCCAGCAGCGCGCACAGGGAGCGCCCCTACAATGAGCAGTTCTTC.

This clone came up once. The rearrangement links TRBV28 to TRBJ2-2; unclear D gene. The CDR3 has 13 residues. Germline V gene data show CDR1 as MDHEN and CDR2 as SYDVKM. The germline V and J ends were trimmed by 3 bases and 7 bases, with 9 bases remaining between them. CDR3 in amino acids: CASSLNEVGELFF. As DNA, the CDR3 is TGTGCCAGCAGTTTGAATGAGGTCGGGGAGCTGTTTTTT.

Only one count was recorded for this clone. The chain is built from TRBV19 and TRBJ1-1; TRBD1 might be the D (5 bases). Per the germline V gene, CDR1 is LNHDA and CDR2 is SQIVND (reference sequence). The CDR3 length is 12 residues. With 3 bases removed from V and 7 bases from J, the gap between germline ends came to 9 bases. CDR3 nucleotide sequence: TGTGCCAGTAGTATCATGGGGGTTGAAGCTTTCTTT. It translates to CASSIMGVEAFF.

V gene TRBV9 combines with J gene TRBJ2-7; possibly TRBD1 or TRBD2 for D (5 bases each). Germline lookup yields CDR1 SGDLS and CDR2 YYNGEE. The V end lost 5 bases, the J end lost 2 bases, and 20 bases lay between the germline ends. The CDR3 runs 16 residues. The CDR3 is CASSDNTGTPTYEQYF. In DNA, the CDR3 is TGTGCCAGCAGTGATAATACCGGGACGCCCACCTACGAGCAGTACTTC.

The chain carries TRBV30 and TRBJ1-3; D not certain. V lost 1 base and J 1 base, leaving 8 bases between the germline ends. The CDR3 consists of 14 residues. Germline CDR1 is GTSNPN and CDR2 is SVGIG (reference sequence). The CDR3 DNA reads TGTGCCTGGAGTGGCCTGCCATCTGGAAACACCATATATTTT. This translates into CAWSGLPSGNTIYF.

The CDR3 nucleotides read TGTGCCAGCAGTTACACAGGGGGCAGCAATCAGCCCCAGCATTTT. It translates to CASSYTGGSNQPQHF. V is TRBV27 and J is TRBJ1-5, with TRBD1 matching 9 bases. The CDR3 totals 15 residues. The V gene end was trimmed by 4 bases and the J gene end by 1 base; junction bases not matched to a gene: 2. The V gene's germline CDR1 is MNHEY and CDR2 SMNVEV (reference sequence).

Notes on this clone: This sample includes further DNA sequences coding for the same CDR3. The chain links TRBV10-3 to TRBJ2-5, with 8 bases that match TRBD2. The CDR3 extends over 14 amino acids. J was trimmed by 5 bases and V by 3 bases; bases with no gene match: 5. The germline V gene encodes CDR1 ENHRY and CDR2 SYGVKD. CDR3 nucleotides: TGTGCCATCAGTGAAGGACTAGCCAGCGAGACCCAGTACTTC. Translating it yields CAISEGLASETQYF.

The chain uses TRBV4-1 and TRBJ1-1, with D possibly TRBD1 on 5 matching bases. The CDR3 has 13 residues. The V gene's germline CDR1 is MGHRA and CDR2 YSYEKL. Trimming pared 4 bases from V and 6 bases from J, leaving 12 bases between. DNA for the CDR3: TGCGCCAGCAGCCTCCGAAGGGGCGCTGAAGCTTTCTTT. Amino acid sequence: CASSLRRGAEAFF.

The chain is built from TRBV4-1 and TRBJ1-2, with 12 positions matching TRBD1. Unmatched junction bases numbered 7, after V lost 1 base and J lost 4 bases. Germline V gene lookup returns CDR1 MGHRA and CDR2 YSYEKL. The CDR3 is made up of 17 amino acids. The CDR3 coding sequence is TGCGCCAGCAGCCAAGCCCCAGGGACAGGGGGCCTCTATGGCTACACCTTC. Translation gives CASSQAPGTGGLYGYTF.

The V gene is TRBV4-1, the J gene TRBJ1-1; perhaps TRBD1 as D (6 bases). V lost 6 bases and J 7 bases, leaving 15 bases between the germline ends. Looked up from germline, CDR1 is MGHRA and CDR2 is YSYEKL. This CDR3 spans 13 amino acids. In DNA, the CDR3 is TGCGCCAGCAGTCTGCGGGCACAGGGTGAAGCTTTCTTT. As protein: CASSLRAQGEAFF.

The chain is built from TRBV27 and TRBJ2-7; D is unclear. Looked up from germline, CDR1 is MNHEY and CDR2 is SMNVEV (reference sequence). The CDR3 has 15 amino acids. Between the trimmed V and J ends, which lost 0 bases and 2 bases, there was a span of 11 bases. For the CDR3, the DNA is TGTGCCAGCAGTTTATCGGTCCAGGCCACCTACGAGCAGTACTTC. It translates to CASSLSVQATYEQYF.

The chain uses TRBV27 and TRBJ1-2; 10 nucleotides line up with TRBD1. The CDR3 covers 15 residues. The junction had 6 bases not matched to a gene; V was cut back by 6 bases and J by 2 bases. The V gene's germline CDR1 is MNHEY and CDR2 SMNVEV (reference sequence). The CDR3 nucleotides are TGTGCCAGCAGAGAACCGGGACAGGGGAACTATGGCTACACCTTC. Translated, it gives CASREPGQGNYGYTF.

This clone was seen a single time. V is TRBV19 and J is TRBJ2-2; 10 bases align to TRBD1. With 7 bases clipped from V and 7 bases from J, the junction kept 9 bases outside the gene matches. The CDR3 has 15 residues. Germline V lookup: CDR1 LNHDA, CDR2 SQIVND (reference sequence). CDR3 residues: CASKRDRGIGGELFF. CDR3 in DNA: TGTGCCAGTAAACGGGACAGGGGAATTGGCGGGGAGCTGTTTTTT.

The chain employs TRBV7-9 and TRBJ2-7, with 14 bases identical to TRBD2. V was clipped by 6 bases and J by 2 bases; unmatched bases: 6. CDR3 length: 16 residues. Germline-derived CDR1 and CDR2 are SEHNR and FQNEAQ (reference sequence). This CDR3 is CASSSRTSGGTYEQYF. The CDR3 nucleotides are TGTGCCAGCAGTTCCCGGACTAGCGGGGGGACCTACGAGCAGTACTTC. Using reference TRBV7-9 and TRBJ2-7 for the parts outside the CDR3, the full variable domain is DTGVSQNPRHKITKRGQNVTFRCDPISEHNRLYWYRQTLGQGPEFLTYFQNEAQLEKSRLLSDRFSAERPKGSFSTLEIQRTEQGDSAMYLCASSSRTSGGTYEQYFGPGTRLTVT.

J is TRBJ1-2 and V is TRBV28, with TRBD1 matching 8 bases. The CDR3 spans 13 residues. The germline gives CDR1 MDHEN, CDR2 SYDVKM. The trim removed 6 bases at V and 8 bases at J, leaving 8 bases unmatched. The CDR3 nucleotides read TGTGCCAGCAGCCAGGACAGGGCGGCGGGCTACACCTTC. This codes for CASSQDRAAGYTF.

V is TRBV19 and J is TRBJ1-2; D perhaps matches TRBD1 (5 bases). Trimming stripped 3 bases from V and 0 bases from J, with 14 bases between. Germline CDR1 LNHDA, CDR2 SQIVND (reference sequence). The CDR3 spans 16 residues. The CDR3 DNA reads TGTGCCAGTAGTATCGCCCGGGACGGGGCTAACTATGGCTACACCTTC. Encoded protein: CASSIARDGANYGYTF.

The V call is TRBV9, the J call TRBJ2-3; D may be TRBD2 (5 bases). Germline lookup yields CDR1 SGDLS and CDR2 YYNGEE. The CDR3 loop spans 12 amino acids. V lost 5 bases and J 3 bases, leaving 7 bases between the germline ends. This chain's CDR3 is CASRGETDTQYF. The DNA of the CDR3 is TGTGCCAGCAGGGGAGAGACAGATACGCAGTATTTT.

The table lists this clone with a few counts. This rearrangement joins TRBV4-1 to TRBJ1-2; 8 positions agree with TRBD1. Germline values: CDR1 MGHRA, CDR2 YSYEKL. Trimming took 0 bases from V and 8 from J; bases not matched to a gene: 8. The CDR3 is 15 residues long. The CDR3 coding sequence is TGCGCCAGCAGCCAAGATTCAGGGGGCGTCGGCGGCTACACCTTC. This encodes CASSQDSGGVGGYTF.

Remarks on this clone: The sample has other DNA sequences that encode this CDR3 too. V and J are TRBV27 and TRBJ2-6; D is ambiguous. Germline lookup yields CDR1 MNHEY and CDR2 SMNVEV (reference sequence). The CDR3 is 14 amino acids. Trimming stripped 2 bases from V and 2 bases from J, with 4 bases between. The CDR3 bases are TGTGCCAGCAGTTTAGGGGCTGGGGCCAACGTCCTGACTTTC. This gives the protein CASSLGAGANVLTF.

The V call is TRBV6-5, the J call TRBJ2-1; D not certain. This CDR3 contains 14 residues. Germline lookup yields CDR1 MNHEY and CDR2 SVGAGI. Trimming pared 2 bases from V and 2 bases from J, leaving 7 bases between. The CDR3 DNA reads TGTGCCAGCAGTTACGACCCTACCTACAATGAGCAGTTCTTC. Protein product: CASSYDPTYNEQFF.

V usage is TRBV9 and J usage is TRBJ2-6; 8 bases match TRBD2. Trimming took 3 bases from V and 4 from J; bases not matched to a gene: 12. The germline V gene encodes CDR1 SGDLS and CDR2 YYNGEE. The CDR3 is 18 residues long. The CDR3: CASSASGGFISGANVLTF. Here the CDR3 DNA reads TGTGCCAGCAGCGCCTCGGGAGGGTTTATATCCGGGGCCAACGTCCTGACTTTC.

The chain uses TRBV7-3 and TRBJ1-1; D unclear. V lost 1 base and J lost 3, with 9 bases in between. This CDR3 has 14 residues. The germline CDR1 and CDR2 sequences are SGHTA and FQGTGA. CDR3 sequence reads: CASSLMAEDTEAFF. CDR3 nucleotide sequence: TGTGCCAGCAGCTTAATGGCCGAAGACACTGAAGCTTTCTTT.

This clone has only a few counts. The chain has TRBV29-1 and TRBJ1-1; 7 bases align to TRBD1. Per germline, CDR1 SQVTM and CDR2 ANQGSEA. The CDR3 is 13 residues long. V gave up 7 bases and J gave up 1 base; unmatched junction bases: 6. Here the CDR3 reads CSAPGQSNTEAFF. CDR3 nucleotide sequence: TGCAGCGCTCCGGGACAGTCGAACACTGAAGCTTTCTTT.

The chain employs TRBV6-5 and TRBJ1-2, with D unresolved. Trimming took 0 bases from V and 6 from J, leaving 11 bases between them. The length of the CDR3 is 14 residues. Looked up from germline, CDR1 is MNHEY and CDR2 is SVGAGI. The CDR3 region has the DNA TGTGCCAGCAGTTACTCAGGGAATAGGAATGGCTACACCTTC. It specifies CASSYSGNRNGYTF.

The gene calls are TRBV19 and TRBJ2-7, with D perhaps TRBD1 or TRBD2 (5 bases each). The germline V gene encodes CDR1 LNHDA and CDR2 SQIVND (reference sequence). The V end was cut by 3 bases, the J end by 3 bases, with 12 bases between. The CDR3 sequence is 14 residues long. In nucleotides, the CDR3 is TGTGCCAGTAGTATGGGGGTATCGGGCTACGAGCAGTACTTC. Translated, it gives CASSMGVSGYEQYF. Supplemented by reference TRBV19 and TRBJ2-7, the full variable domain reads DGGITQSPKYLFRKEGQNVTLSCEQNLNHDAMYWYRQDPGQGLRLIYYSQIVNDFQKGDIAEGYSVSREKKESFPLTVTSAQKNPTAFYLCASSMGVSGYEQYFGPGTRLTVT.